Here is one T cell receptor (beta chain) with its context. The protocol was immunoSEQ multiplex PCR, while the TCRdb copy is restricted to in-frame clones and leaves out a portion. This table has some 290,000 clones, roughly nine tenths appearing once. The data originate from a study of blood T cell repertoires in COVID-19. The sequencing sample was made of peripheral blood. This TCR was recovered from a woman under 40 with COVID-19, enrolled during active disease.

DNA for the CDR3: TGTGCCAGCAGCGACCGGACTAGCGGGAGGGCTGACACCGGGGAGCTGTTTTTT. Protein product: CASSDRTSGRADTGELFF. The chain joins TRBV9 to TRBJ2-2, with 15 bases fitting TRBD2. After removal of 3 bases from V and 3 bases from J, the junction contained 6 bases not matched to a gene. Germline lookup yields CDR1 SGDLS and CDR2 YYNGEE. The CDR3 spans 18 residues.